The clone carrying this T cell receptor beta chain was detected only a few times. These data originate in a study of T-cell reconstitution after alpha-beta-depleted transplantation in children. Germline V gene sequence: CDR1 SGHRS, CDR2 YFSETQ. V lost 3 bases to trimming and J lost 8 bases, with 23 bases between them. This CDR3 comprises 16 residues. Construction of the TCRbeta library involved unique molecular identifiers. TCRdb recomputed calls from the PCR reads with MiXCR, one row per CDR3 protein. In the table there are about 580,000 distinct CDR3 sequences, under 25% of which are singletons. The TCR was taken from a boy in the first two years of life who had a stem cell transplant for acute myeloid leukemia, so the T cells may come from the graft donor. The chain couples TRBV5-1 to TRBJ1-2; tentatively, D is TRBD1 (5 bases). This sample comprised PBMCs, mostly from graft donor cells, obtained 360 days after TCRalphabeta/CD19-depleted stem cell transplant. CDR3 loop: CASSSSTASGAGGYTF. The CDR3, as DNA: TGCGCCAGCAGCTCCTCCACGGCCTCAGGTGCAGGGGGCTACACCTTC.